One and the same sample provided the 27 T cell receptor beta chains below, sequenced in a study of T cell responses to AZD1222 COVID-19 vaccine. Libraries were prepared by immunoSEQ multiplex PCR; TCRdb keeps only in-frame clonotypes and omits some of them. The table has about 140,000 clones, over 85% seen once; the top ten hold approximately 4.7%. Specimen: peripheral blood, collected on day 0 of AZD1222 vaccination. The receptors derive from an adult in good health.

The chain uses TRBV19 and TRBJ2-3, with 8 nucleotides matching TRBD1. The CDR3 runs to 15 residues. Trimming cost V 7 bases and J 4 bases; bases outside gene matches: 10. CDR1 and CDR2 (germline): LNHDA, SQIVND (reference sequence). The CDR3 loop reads CASKVAPQGADTQYF. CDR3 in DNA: TGTGCCAGTAAAGTTGCCCCACAGGGGGCAGATACGCAGTATTTT.

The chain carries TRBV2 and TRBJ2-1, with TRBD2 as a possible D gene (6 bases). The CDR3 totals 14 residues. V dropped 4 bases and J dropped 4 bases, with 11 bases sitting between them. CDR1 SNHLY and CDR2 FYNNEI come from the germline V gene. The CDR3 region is CASSGLAGYNEQFF. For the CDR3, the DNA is TGTGCCAGCAGTGGTTTGGCGGGGTACAATGAGCAGTTCTTC.

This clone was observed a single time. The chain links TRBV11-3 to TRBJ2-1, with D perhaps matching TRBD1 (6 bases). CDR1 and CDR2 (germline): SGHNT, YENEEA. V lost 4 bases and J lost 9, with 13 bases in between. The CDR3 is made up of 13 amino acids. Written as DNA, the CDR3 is TGTGCCAGCAGCTCCATTCGAGGGGGTGAGCAGTTCTTC. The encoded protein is CASSSIRGGEQFF.

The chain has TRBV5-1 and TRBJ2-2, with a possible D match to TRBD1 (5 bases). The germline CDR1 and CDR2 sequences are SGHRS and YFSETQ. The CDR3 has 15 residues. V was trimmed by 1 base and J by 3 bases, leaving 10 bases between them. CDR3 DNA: TGCGCCAGCAGCTTGTCGGCAGGGCACACCGGGGAGCTGTTTTTT. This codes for CASSLSAGHTGELFF.

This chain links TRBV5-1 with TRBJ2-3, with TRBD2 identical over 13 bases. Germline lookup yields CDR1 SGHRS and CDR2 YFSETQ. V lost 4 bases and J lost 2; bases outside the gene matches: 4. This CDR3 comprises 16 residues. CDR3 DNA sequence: TGCGCCAGCAGCGGGGGACTAGCGGGGATCACAGATACGCAGTATTTT. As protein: CASSGGLAGITDTQYF.

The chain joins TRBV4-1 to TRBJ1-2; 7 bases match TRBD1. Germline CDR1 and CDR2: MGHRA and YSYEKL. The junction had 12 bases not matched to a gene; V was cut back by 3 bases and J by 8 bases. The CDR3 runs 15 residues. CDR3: CASSQLADRKSGYTF. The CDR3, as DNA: TGCGCCAGCAGCCAGCTAGCGGACAGGAAAAGCGGCTACACCTTC.

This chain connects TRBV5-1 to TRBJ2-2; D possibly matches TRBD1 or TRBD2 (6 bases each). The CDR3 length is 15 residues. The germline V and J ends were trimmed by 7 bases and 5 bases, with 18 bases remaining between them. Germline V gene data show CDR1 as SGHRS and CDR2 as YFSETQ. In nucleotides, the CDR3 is TGCGCCAGCTCGGTCGAGGGGGGCTGGACCGGGGAGCTGTTTTTT. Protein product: CASSVEGGWTGELFF.

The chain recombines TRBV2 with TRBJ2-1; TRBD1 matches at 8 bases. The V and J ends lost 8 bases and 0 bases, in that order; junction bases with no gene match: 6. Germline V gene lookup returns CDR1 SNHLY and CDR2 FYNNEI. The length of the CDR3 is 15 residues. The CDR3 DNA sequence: TGTGCCAGCGCTCGACAGGGGAGCTCCTACAATGAGCAGTTCTTC. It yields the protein CASARQGSSYNEQFF.

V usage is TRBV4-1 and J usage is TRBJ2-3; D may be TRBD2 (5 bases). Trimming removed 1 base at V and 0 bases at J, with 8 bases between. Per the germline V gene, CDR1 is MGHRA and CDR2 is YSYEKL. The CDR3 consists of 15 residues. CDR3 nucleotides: TGCGCCAGCAGCCAAGCTAGCCCGAGCACAGATACGCAGTATTTT. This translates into CASSQASPSTDTQYF.

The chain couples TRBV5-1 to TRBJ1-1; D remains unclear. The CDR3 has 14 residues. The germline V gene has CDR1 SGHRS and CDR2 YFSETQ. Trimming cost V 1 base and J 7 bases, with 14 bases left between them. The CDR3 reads CASSLSLVAVEAFF. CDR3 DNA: TGCGCCAGCAGCTTGAGTCTTGTGGCAGTTGAAGCTTTCTTT.

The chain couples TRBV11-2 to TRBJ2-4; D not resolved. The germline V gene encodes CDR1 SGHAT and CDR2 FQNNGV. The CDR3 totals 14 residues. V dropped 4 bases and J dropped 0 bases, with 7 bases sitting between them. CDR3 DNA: TGTGCCAGCAGCTCCAGGCTAGCCAAAAACATTCAGTACTTC. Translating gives CASSSRLAKNIQYF.

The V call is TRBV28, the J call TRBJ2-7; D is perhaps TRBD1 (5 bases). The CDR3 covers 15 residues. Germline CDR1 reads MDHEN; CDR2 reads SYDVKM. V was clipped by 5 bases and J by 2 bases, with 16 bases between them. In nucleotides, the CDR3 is TGTGCCAGCAGTAAATTACAGGTCCCTCCCTACGAGCAGTACTTC. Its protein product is CASSKLQVPPYEQYF. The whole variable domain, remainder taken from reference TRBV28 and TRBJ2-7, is DVKVTQSSRYLVKRTGEKVFLECVQDMDHENMFWYRQDPGLGLRLIYFSYDVKMKEKGDIPEGYSVSREKKERFSLILESASTNQTSMYLCASSKLQVPPYEQYFGPGTRLTVT.

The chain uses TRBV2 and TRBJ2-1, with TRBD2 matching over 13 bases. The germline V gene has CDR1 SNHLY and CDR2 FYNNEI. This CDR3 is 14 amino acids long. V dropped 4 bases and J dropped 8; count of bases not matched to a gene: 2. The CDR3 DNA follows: TGTGCCAGCAGTGGGACTAGCGGGAGTGATGAGCAGTTCTTC. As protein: CASSGTSGSDEQFF.

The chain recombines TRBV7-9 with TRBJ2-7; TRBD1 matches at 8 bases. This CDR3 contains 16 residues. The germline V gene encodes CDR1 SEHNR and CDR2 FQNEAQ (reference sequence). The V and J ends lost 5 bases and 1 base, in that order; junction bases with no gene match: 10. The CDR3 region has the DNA TGTGCCAGCAGCCCCCTCGGGACAGGTATTTCCTACGAGCAGTACTTC. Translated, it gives CASSPLGTGISYEQYF.

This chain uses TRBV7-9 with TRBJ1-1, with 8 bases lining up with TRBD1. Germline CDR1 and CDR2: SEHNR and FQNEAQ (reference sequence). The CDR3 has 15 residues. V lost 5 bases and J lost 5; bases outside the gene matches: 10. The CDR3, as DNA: TGTGCCAGCAGCCCTATCAGGGGGCGCTTTACTGAAGCTTTCTTT. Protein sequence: CASSPIRGRFTEAFF.

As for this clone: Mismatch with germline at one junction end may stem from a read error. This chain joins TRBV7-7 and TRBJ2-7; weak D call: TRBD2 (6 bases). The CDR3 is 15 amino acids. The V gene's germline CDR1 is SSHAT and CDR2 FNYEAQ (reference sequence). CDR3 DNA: TGTGCTAGCAGCTTAAGGCGGGACCCGGCCTACGAGCAGTACTTC. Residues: CASSLRRDPAYEQYF.

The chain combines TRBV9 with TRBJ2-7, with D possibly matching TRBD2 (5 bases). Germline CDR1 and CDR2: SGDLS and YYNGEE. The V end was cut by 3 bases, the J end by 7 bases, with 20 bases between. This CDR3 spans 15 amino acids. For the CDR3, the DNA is TGTGCCAGCAGCGCGACGACCGGTCTCACTAGGGAGCAGTACTTC. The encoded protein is CASSATTGLTREQYF.

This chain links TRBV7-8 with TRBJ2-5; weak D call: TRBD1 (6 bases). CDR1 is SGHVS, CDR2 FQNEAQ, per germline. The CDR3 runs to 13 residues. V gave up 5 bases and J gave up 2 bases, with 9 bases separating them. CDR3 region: CASSIGQQETQYF. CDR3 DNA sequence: TGTGCCAGCAGCATAGGACAGCAAGAGACCCAGTACTTC.

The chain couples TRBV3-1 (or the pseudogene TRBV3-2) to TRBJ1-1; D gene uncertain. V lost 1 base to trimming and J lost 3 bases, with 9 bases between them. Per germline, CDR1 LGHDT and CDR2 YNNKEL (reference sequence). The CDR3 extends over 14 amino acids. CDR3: CASSQVLEDTEAFF. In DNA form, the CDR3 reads TGTGCCAGCAGCCAAGTTCTGGAGGACACTGAAGCTTTCTTT.

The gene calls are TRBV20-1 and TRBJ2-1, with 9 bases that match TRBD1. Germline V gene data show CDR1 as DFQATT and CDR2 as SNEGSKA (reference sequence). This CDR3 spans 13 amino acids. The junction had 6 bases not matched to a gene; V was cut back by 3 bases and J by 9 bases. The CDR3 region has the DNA TGCAGTGCTAGTGGGACAGGGTATGGTGAGCAGTTCTTC. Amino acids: CSASGTGYGEQFF.

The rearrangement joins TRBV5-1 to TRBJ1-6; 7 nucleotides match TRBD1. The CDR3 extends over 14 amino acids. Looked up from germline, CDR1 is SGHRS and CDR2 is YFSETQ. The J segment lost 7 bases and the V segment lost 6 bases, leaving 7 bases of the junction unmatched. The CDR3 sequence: CASMAGQRNSPLHF. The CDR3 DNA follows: TGCGCCAGCATGGCGGGACAGAGGAATTCACCCCTCCACTTT.

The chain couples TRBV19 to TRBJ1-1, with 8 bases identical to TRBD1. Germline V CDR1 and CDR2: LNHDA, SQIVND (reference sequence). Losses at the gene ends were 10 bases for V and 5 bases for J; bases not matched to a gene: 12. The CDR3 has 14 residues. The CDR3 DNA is TGTGCCACTTCAGGCGGCAGGGGGCATACTGAAGCTTTCTTT. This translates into CATSGGRGHTEAFF.

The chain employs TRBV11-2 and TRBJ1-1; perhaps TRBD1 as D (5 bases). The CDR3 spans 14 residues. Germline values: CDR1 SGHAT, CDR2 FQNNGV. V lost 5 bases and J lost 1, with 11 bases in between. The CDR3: CASSPPRGNTEAFF. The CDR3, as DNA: TGTGCCAGCAGCCCCCCGAGGGGGAACACTGAAGCTTTCTTT.

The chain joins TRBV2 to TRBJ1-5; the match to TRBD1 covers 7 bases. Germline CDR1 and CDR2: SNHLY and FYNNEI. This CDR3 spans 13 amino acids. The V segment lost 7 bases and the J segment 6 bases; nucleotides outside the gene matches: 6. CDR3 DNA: TGTGCCAGCAAGGGGGCGCGGGGTCAGCCCCAGCATTTT. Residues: CASKGARGQPQHF.

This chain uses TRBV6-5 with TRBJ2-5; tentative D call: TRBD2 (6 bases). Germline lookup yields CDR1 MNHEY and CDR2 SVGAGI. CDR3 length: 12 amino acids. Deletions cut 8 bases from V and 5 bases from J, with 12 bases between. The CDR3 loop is CASRGSGETQYF. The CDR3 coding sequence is TGTGCCAGCCGGGGGTCTGGGGAGACCCAGTACTTC.

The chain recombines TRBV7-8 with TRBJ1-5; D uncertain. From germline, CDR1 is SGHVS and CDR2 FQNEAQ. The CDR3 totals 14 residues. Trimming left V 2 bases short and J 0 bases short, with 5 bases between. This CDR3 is CASSLYHSNQPQHF. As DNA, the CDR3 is TGTGCCAGCAGCTTATATCATAGCAATCAGCCCCAGCATTTT.

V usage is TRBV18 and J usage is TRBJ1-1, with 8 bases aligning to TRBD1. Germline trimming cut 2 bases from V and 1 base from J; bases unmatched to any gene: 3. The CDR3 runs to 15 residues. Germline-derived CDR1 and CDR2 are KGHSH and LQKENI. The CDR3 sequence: CASSPDRGWNTEAFF. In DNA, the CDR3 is TGTGCCAGCTCACCAGACAGGGGATGGAACACTGAAGCTTTCTTT.